The entry below gives a single T cell receptor beta chain sequence along with its context. The sample is drawn from a study of blood T cell repertoires in COVID-19. Losses at the gene ends were 0 bases for V and 15 bases for J; bases not matched to a gene: 4. The length of the CDR3 is 12 residues. Germline V CDR1 and CDR2: LGHDT, YNNKEL (reference sequence). Profiling relied on immunoSEQ multiplex PCR, and the TCRdb table lists in-frame clones only, not all of them. Seen here are over 200,000 clones, roughly 90% observed once, and the top ten hold roughly 15%. This TCR was recovered from a man younger than 40 who had been exposed to COVID-19. The chain is built from TRBV3-1 (or the pseudogene TRBV3-2) and TRBJ2-1; 8 nucleotides agree with TRBD2. Sequenced input: PBMCs or T cells enriched from blood (not recorded which). The CDR3 spells CASSQDGGDRFF. CDR3 DNA sequence: TGTGCCAGCAGCCAAGACGGGGGGGATCGGTTCTTC.